Shown below are 27 T cell receptor beta chains from a single sample sequenced in a study of post-analysis software for immune sequencing data. Study conclusions and caveats: Several TRBV segments occurring more often in patients than controls included TRBV5-6, TRBV5-1 and TRBV20-1.

Their target antigens are unknown. Unique molecular identifiers featured in each of the TCR beta cDNA libraries. TCRdb processed the PCR reads anew with MiXCR; each CDR3 protein has one entry. The sample carries 750,000 to 950,000 distinct CDR3 sequences, 53% recorded once. The sample comprised blood. These receptors were collected from a girl between 10 and 17 years old with multiple sclerosis.

J is TRBJ2-7 and V is TRBV10-3; 16 bases map to TRBD2. Germline values: CDR1 ENHRY, CDR2 SYGVKD. Trimming removed 6 bases from V and 0 bases from J; junction bases left unmatched: 5. CDR3 length: 17 amino acids. The CDR3 protein is CAISGTSGRAPSYEQYF. As DNA, the CDR3 is TGTGCCATCAGCGGGACTAGCGGGAGGGCCCCCTCCTACGAGCAGTACTTC.

The rearrangement links TRBV7-9 to TRBJ2-7; the D gene could be TRBD1 or TRBD2 (6 bases each). This CDR3 has 12 residues. CDR1 is SEHNR, CDR2 FQNEAQ, per germline (reference sequence). The germline V and J ends were trimmed by 7 bases and 4 bases, with 11 bases remaining between them. The CDR3 loop reads CASTWGAYEQYF. In DNA form, the CDR3 reads TGTGCCAGCACGTGGGGGGCTTACGAGCAGTACTTC.

The rearrangement uses TRBV10-3 and TRBJ2-6, with 10 bases identical to TRBD1. Germline trimming cut 6 bases from V and 2 bases from J; bases unmatched to any gene: 4. The germline V gene has CDR1 ENHRY and CDR2 SYGVKD. The CDR3 covers 16 residues. In nucleotides, the CDR3 is TGTGCCATCAGCCAAGGGACAGGGGCTGGGGCCAACGTCCTGACTTTC. This translates into CAISQGTGAGANVLTF.

J is TRBJ2-3 and V is TRBV4-2; D uncertain. V was clipped by 0 bases and J by 1 base, with 11 bases between them. Germline loops: CDR1 LGHNA, CDR2 YNFKEQ. This CDR3 comprises 16 residues. CDR3 in DNA: TGTGCCAGCAGCCAAGAAGTACCGGGTGGCACAGATACGCAGTATTTT. Its protein is CASSQEVPGGTDTQYF.

This clonotype was recorded only once. The chain uses TRBV6-5 and TRBJ2-4; possible D gene TRBD2, 6 bases. Matching the DNA end better, TRBJ2-7 makes the J call doubtful. Germline V gene sequence: CDR1 MNHEY, CDR2 SVGAGI. The CDR3 length is 13 residues. The CDR3 DNA is TGTGCCAGCATGAGGGCGGGGTACTACGAGCAGTACTTC. Translation: CASMRAGYYEQYF.

V is TRBV6-6 and J is TRBJ2-7, with D perhaps matching TRBD1 (6 bases). The CDR3 loop spans 16 amino acids. The germline V gene has CDR1 MNHNY and CDR2 SVGAGI (reference sequence). The V and J ends lost 6 bases and 0 bases respectively, with 18 bases between them. DNA for the CDR3: TGTGCCAGCAGCCCCCTCGGTACAGGGTACTCCTACGAGCAGTACTTC. Residues: CASSPLGTGYSYEQYF.

The chain has TRBV6-5 and TRBJ1-4; D remains ambiguous. CDR1 MNHEY and CDR2 SVGAGI come from the germline V gene. CDR3 size: 14 residues. V was trimmed by 6 bases and J by 0 bases, leaving 8 bases between them. The chain's CDR3 is CASSRFATNEKLFF. The CDR3 DNA reads as TGTGCCAGCAGCCGTTTCGCAACTAATGAAAAACTGTTTTTT.

Note on this clonotype: The CDR3 carries no conserved terminal phenylalanine or tryptophan, so it likely arises from a read error. The chain has TRBV29-1 and TRBJ2-3, with D tentatively TRBD2 (5 bases). The CDR3 contains 14 residues. The V end was cut by 4 bases, the J end by 1 base, with 12 bases between. CDR1 and CDR2 from the germline V gene are SQVTM and ANQGSEA. CDR3 loop: CSVAEGLGTDTQYL. CDR3 in DNA: TGCAGCGTTGCAGAGGGATTGGGCACAGATACGCAGTATCTT.

This clonotype has ten or more counts. The rearrangement joins TRBV27 to TRBJ1-5, with 10 nucleotides matching TRBD1. Germline V gene lookup returns CDR1 MNHEY and CDR2 SMNVEV (reference sequence). Unmatched junction bases numbered 4, after V lost 4 bases and J lost 1 base. CDR3 length: 16 residues. In DNA form, the CDR3 reads TGTGCCAGCAGTTCCCGGGACAGGGGCAGCAATCAGCCCCAGCATTTT. Translation gives CASSSRDRGSNQPQHF.

This clonotype was seen a few times. The CDR3 DNA is TGTGCCATCAGTGGTGAAGGTTCAACTAATGAAAAACTGTTTTTT. Translation: CAISGEGSTNEKLFF. This rearrangement joins TRBV10-3 to TRBJ1-4, with D unresolved. Germline values: CDR1 ENHRY, CDR2 SYGVKD. Trimming pared 4 bases from V and 0 bases from J, leaving 9 bases between. CDR3 length: 15 residues.

This clonotype was observed at least ten times. J is TRBJ2-7 and V is TRBV29-1; the match to TRBD1 covers 7 bases. Germline V gene sequence: CDR1 SQVTM, CDR2 ANQGSEA. CDR3 length equals 12 residues. The V segment lost 4 bases and the J segment 4 bases; nucleotides outside the gene matches: 4. The DNA of the CDR3 is TGCAGCGTTGGAGAGGGGGCGTACGAGCAGTACTTC. Translating gives CSVGEGAYEQYF.

This clonotype was counted between two and nine times. This chain uses TRBV7-9 with TRBJ2-7; D call uncertain. V was clipped by 3 bases and J by 4 bases, with 13 bases between them. The CDR3 is 14 amino acids. Germline CDR1 is SEHNR and CDR2 is FQNEAQ (reference sequence). The CDR3 loop is CASSFGGSYYEQYF. The CDR3 nucleotides read TGTGCCAGCAGCTTCGGCGGCTCCTATTACGAGCAGTACTTC.

This clonotype came up a few times. The CDR3 here is CASSLDGTTGNTIYF. DNA of the CDR3: TGTGCCAGCAGCCTAGACGGGACTACTGGAAACACCATATATTTT. This chain joins TRBV4-2 and TRBJ1-3, with D possibly being TRBD1 (5 bases). This CDR3 has 15 amino acids. The germline V gene encodes CDR1 LGHNA and CDR2 YNFKEQ. Trimming pared 4 bases from V and 2 bases from J, leaving 12 bases between.

This rearrangement joins TRBV3-1 to TRBJ2-7; 8 nucleotides agree with TRBD1. The CDR3 is made up of 16 amino acids. Germline V lookup: CDR1 LGHDT, CDR2 YNNKEL (reference sequence). Losses at the gene ends were 4 bases for V and 1 base for J; bases not matched to a gene: 9. Written as DNA, the CDR3 is TGTGCCAGCAGCCGTTGGGAGACAGGGGCGTCCTACGAGCAGTACTTC. This encodes CASSRWETGASYEQYF.

The V call is TRBV5-1, the J call TRBJ2-3; 12 nucleotides match TRBD2. Trimming at V came to 0 bases and at J to 4 bases, leaving 9 bases not matched to a gene. Germline V gene sequence: CDR1 SGHRS, CDR2 YFSETQ. The CDR3 runs 18 residues. The CDR3 spells CASSLATLLAGGSDTQYF. As DNA, the CDR3 is TGCGCCAGCAGCTTGGCCACACTCCTAGCGGGAGGGTCAGATACGCAGTATTTT.

This clonotype was detected once. Here the CDR3 omits its conserved ending phenylalanine or tryptophan, so a read error is the likely source. This chain connects TRBV5-1 to TRBJ2-1; 7 bases line up with TRBD1. CDR1 SGHRS and CDR2 YFSETQ come from the germline V gene. This CDR3 region has 17 residues. V lost 0 bases to trimming and J lost 8 bases; unmatched junction nucleotides: 14. Written as DNA, the CDR3 is TGCGCCAGCAGCTTGGCCCAATACGGACAGGCAATCCATGAGCAGTTCGTC. Protein sequence: CASSLAQYGQAIHEQFV.

J is TRBJ2-7 and V is TRBV10-3; 11 bases fit TRBD1. Trimming removed 10 bases from V and 7 bases from J; junction bases left unmatched: 12. Germline assignment: CDR1 ENHRY and CDR2 SYGVKD. The CDR3 spans 14 residues. The CDR3 DNA reads TGTGCCACTTGCCGCGGACAGGGGGCAAGGGAGCAGTACTTC. Amino acid sequence: CATCRGQGAREQYF.

The chain links TRBV24-1 to TRBJ1-1, with TRBD1 as a possible D gene (6 bases). This CDR3 is 14 amino acids long. Trimming cost V 4 bases and J 1 base, with 9 bases left between them. Germline V CDR1 and CDR2: KGHDR, SFDVKD. As DNA, the CDR3 is TGTGCCACCAGTGACCCGACAGGGAACACTGAAGCTTTCTTT. This encodes CATSDPTGNTEAFF.

This clonotype has just a few counts. This chain joins TRBV5-1 and TRBJ1-1, with 7 bases fitting TRBD1. J was trimmed by 1 base and V by 3 bases; bases with no gene match: 3. There are 14 residues in the CDR3. Germline CDR1 and CDR2: SGHRS and YFSETQ. CDR3 residues: CASSSGGGNTEAFF. The CDR3 nucleotides read TGCGCCAGCAGCTCAGGGGGAGGGAACACTGAAGCTTTCTTT.

The V gene is TRBV6-5, the J gene TRBJ2-1; D gene unclear. Germline V gives CDR1 MNHEY, CDR2 SVGAGI. The germline V and J ends were trimmed by 4 bases and 7 bases, with 14 bases remaining between them. The CDR3 is 14 residues long. The CDR3 nucleotides are TGTGCCAGCAGTTTCGGAATCCCCGGGAATGAGCAGTTCTTC. Its translation: CASSFGIPGNEQFF.

The V and J genes are TRBV25-1 and TRBJ2-1; TRBD2 matches 12 bases. V gave up 6 bases and J gave up 0 bases; unmatched junction bases: 0. The CDR3 spans 15 residues. Germline V lookup: CDR1 MGHDK, CDR2 SYGVNS. CDR3 protein: CASRTSGGSYNEQFF. The CDR3 DNA sequence: TGTGCCAGCAGGACTAGCGGGGGCTCCTACAATGAGCAGTTCTTC.

This rearrangement joins TRBV29-1 to TRBJ1-2; D call uncertain. This CDR3 contains 11 residues. Trimming took 6 bases from V and 3 from J, leaving 8 bases between them. In germline, CDR1 is SQVTM, CDR2 ANQGSEA. CDR3 coding DNA: TGCAGCGTCGCGGCCCACTATGGCTACACCTTC. Translated: CSVAAHYGYTF. The whole variable domain, filled in from reference TRBV29-1 and TRBJ1-2, reads SAVISQKPSRDICQRGTSLTIQCQVDSQVTMMFWYRQQPGQSLTLIATANQGSEATYESGFVIDKFPISRPNLTFSTLTVSNMSPEDSSIYLCSVAAHYGYTFGSGTRLTVV.

The chain links TRBV5-1 to TRBJ1-6, with D possibly TRBD1 on 5 matching bases. The ends were cut back, 0 bases at V and 5 bases at J, with 24 bases in the middle. Germline CDR1 reads SGHRS; CDR2 reads YFSETQ. The CDR3 runs to 20 residues. The CDR3 is CASSLELRIGGPMNNSPLHF. DNA for the CDR3: TGCGCCAGCAGCTTGGAATTAAGGATTGGGGGTCCGATGAATAATTCACCCCTCCACTTT.

This chain joins TRBV30 and TRBJ2-7; 7 bases fit TRBD1. The germline CDR1 and CDR2 sequences are GTSNPN and SVGIG (reference sequence). The CDR3 consists of 12 residues. CDR3 sequence (DNA): TGTACGAGACAGGGCCCCTCCTACGAGCAGTACTTC. Translating it yields CTRQGPSYEQYF.

This clonotype was counted between two and nine times. The chain couples TRBV19 to TRBJ2-1; D is uncertain. Germline-derived CDR1 and CDR2 are LNHDA and SQIVND (reference sequence). Trimming took off 1 base at V and 2 bases at J, with 6 bases between the two ends. The CDR3 loop spans 14 amino acids. CDR3 amino acids: CASSIGATYNEQFF. The CDR3 bases are TGTGCCAGTAGTATAGGGGCTACCTACAATGAGCAGTTCTTC.

Only a few counts were recorded for this clonotype. The chain uses TRBV20-1 and TRBJ2-5; 7 bases align to TRBD1. The junction had 6 bases not matched to a gene; V was cut back by 3 bases and J by 2 bases. The CDR3 is 14 amino acids. Per germline, CDR1 DFQATT and CDR2 SNEGSKA (reference sequence). CDR3 residues: CSASVQGTQETQYF. For the CDR3, the DNA is TGCAGTGCTAGTGTACAGGGGACGCAAGAGACCCAGTACTTC.

J is TRBJ1-2 and V is TRBV6-5; D is possibly TRBD1 (6 bases). The CDR3 consists of 13 residues. The germline V gene has CDR1 MNHEY and CDR2 SVGAGI. The V end was cut by 4 bases, the J end by 4 bases, with 10 bases between. CDR3 sequence: CASSWTEGYGYTF. The CDR3, as DNA: TGTGCCAGCAGTTGGACAGAAGGCTATGGCTACACCTTC.